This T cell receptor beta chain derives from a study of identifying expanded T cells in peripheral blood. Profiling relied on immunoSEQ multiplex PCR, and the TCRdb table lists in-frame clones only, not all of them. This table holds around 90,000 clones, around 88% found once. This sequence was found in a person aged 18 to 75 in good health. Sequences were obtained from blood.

CDR3 region: CTSSQDPLSSYNEQFF. The CDR3 nucleotides read TGCACCAGCAGCCAAGATCCCCTTAGCTCCTACAATGAGCAGTTCTTC. The gene calls are TRBV1 and TRBJ2-1; the tabulated D call, TRBD2, remains unverified against the DNA. TRBV1 has pseudogene status. CDR3 length equals 16 residues.